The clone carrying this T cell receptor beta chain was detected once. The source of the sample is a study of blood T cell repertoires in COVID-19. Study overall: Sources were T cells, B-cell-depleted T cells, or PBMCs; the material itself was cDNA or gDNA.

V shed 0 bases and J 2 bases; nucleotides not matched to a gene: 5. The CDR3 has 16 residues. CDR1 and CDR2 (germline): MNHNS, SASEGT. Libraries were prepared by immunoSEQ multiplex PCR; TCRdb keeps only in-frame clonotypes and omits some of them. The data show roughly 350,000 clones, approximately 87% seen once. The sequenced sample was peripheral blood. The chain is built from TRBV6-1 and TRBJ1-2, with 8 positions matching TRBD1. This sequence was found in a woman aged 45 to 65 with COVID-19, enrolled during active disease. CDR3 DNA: TGTGCCAGCAGTGAAGCGAGGCGACAGGGGAACTATGGCTACACCTTC. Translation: CASSEARRQGNYGYTF.